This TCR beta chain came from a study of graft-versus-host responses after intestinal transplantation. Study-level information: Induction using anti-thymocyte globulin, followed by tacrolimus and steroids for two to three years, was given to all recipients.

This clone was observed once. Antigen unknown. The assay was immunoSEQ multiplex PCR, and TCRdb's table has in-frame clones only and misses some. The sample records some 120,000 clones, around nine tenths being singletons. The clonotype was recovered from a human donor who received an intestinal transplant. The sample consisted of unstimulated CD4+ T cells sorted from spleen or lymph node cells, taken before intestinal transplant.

This CDR3 is CASSGVLNTGELFF. Written as DNA, the CDR3 is TGTGCCAGCAGTGGGGTTTTGAACACCGGGGAGCTGTTTTTT. The V call is TRBV14, the J call TRBJ2-2, with D uncertain. From germline, CDR1 is SGHDN and CDR2 FVKESK. Trimming stripped 6 bases from V and 1 base from J, with 9 bases between. CDR3 length: 14 amino acids.